This T cell receptor (beta chain) emerged from a study of CD8 T cells in ankylosing spondylitis. In germline, CDR1 is SGHRS, CDR2 YFSETQ. Trimming cost V 5 bases and J 2 bases, with 13 bases left between them. The CDR3 runs to 14 residues. Whole-study results and caveats: Blood of patients with ankylosing spondylitis appeared to be characterized by a TCR beta motif of several highly homologous variants. Enrichment of disease-linked clones was reportedly significant in matched ankylosing spondylitis synovial fluid.

At least ten counts were recorded for this clonotype. Antigen: not known. It was by quantitative 5'-RACE with molecular barcodes that TCR beta libraries were made. TCRdb processed the 5' RACE reads anew with MiXCR; each CDR3 protein has one entry. This table holds about 800,000 distinct CDR3 sequences, approximately 12% found once. The clonotype comes from a male donor with ankylosing spondylitis. The V gene is TRBV5-1, the J gene TRBJ2-5; perhaps TRBD1 as D (6 bases). The sample taken for sequencing was blood, either unsorted or a sorted T cell fraction (not recorded which). CDR3 sequence: CASSRDMEQETQYF. The CDR3 DNA is TGCGCCAGCAGTCGGGACATGGAACAAGAGACCCAGTACTTC.